A selection of T cell receptor beta chains follows, all from one sample in a study of Tregs in tolerant kidney transplant recipients. The repertoire was sequenced with immunoSEQ multiplex PCR; TCRdb's copy has only in-frame clones and lacks some. The table lists about 110,000 clones, 90% of them singletons. This specimen consisted of CD4+ T cells from blood, obtained before the transplant. The receptors shown here come from a human donor who received a combined kidney and bone marrow transplant. The CDR3 runs from the conserved cysteine through the conserved F or W. The D gene is left open where the match is weak. Clone size appears in some rows only: once, few, many, or a class for an expanded clone.

clone_size	d_call	j_call	v_call	cdr3_aa	cdr3_nt
-	-	TRBJ1-5	TRBV2	CASSPDSNNQPQHF	TGTGCCAGCAGTCCGGACAGTAACAATCAGCCCCAGCATTTT
-	-	TRBJ2-5	TRBV6-6	CASSYGGETQYF	TGTGCCAGCAGTTACGGGGGGGAGACCCAGTACTTC
-	TRBD1	TRBJ2-3	TRBV19	CASKASGGADTQYF	TGTGCCAGTAAGGCCTCAGGGGGTGCAGATACGCAGTATTTT
-	-	TRBJ2-4	TRBV7-6	CASSLRGGAKNIQYF	TGTGCCAGCAGCTTAAGGGGGGGAGCCAAAAACATTCAGTACTTC
-	TRBD2	TRBJ2-3	TRBV27	CASSSAGGVADTQYF	TGTGCCAGCAGTTCAGCGGGGGGGGTAGCAGATACGCAGTATTTT
-	-	TRBJ2-7	TRBV7-2	CASSLLAPGYEQYF	TGTGCCAGCAGCTTACTCGCCCCGGGATACGAGCAGTACTTC
-	-	TRBJ2-1	TRBV28	CASSANRAWNNEQFF	TGTGCCAGCAGTGCAAACAGGGCGTGGAACAATGAGCAGTTCTTC
-	-	TRBJ2-3	TRBV19	CASSIDAGRRDTQYF	TGTGCCAGTAGTATAGATGCGGGACGGAGGGATACGCAGTATTTT
once	-	TRBJ2-7	TRBV5-1	CASSLGASHSYEQYF	TGCGCCAGCAGCTTGGGGGCATCCCACTCCTACGAGCAGTACTTC
-	TRBD2	TRBJ2-1	TRBV7-2	CASSPRGLGFGSSYNEQFF	TGTGCCAGCAGCCCCCGGGGACTAGGGTTCGGTAGCTCCTACAATGAGCAGTTCTTC
-	TRBD2	TRBJ2-1	TRBV5-4	CASSPRTSSYNEQFF	TGTGCCAGCAGCCCCCGGACTAGCTCCTACAATGAGCAGTTCTTC
-	TRBD1	TRBJ1-5	TRBV2	CASSELDRAQPQHF	TGTGCCAGCAGTGAGCTAGACAGGGCTCAGCCCCAGCATTTT
-	-	TRBJ2-1	TRBV28	CASSPGEPGGNEQFF	TGTGCCAGCAGTCCGGGGGAGCCAGGTGGTAATGAGCAGTTCTTC
-	-	TRBJ2-1	TRBV11-2	CASSSGGGSSYNEQFF	TGTGCCAGCAGCAGCGGTGGGGGGAGCTCCTACAATGAGCAGTTCTTC
-	-	TRBJ1-2	TRBV21-1	CASSKAAVAGPNYGYTF	TGTGCCAGCAGCAAAGCGGCGGTGGCGGGGCCGAATTATGGCTACACCTTC
-	TRBD1	TRBJ2-7	TRBV15	CATSRDSITYEQYF	TGTGCCACCAGCCGGGACAGTATCACCTACGAGCAGTACTTC
-	-	TRBJ1-5	TRBV6-5	CASREQGRDQPQHF	TGTGCCAGCAGGGAACAGGGACGGGATCAGCCCCAGCATTTT
-	-	TRBJ1-1	TRBV27	CASGDPDSEAFF	TGTGCCAGTGGTGACCCGGACAGTGAAGCTTTCTTT
-	TRBD1	TRBJ2-2	TRBV5-1	CASSSGTGGFGELFF	TGCGCCAGCAGCTCCGGGACAGGGGGGTTCGGGGAGCTGTTTTTT
-	TRBD2	TRBJ2-1	TRBV19	CASHGGGHRIYNEQFF	TGTGCCAGTCACGGGGGGGGGCACAGGATCTACAATGAGCAGTTCTTC
-	TRBD1	TRBJ2-1	TRBV5-4	CASSLEYRGARGEQFF	TGTGCCAGCAGCTTGGAGTACAGGGGGGCCAGGGGTGAGCAGTTCTTC
-	TRBD2	TRBJ2-5	TRBV7-2	CASSPQASGAKETQYF	TGTGCCAGCAGCCCCCAGGCTAGCGGAGCCAAAGAGACCCAGTACTTC
-	-	TRBJ1-2	TRBV7-6	CASSLDAERYGYTF	TGTGCCAGCAGCTTAGATGCTGAGCGGTATGGCTACACCTTC
-	-	TRBJ2-3	TRBV19	CASSISTENTDTQYF	TGTGCCAGTAGTATCTCGACAGAGAACACAGATACGCAGTATTTT
few	-	TRBJ2-7	TRBV5-1	CASSFRGHEQYF	TGCGCCAGCAGCTTTCGAGGCCACGAGCAGTACTTC
-	-	TRBJ2-5	TRBV7-2	CASSLQETQYF	TGTGCCAGCAGCTTACAGGAGACCCAGTACTTC
-	-	TRBJ1-4	TRBV25-1	CASSESGGEKLFF	TGTGCCAGCAGTGAATCCGGGGGTGAAAAACTGTTTTTT
-	TRBD2	TRBJ2-2	TRBV19	CASMILRGRNTGELFF	TGTGCCAGTATGATTTTGCGGGGGAGGAACACCGGGGAGCTGTTTTTT
-	TRBD2	TRBJ2-7	TRBV19	CASSSGTSGGGDEQYF	TGTGCCAGTAGTTCCGGGACTAGCGGGGGCGGGGACGAGCAGTACTTC
-	TRBD2	TRBJ2-1	TRBV4-3	CASSRAGGPLNEQFF	TGCGCCAGCAGCCGAGCGGGAGGGCCCCTCAATGAGCAGTTCTTC
-	-	TRBJ1-4	TRBV5-1	CASSSTGTVDEKLFF	TGCGCCAGCAGCTCGACCGGGACTGTCGATGAAAAACTGTTTTTT
-	-	TRBJ2-2	TRBV7-8	CASSSYRANTGELFF	TGTGCCAGCAGCTCGTACAGGGCTAACACCGGGGAGCTGTTTTTT
few	-	TRBJ1-2	TRBV5-4	CASSLNSIYGYTF	TGTGCCAGCAGCTTGAACAGCATCTATGGCTACACCTTC
-	-	TRBJ2-7	TRBV7-2	CASSRRGWDEQYF	TGTGCCAGCAGCCGAAGAGGGTGGGACGAGCAGTACTTC
-	-	TRBJ1-5	TRBV15	CATSRGQASNQPQHF	TGTGCCACCAGCAGAGGGCAGGCCAGCAATCAGCCCCAGCATTTT
once	TRBD1	TRBJ1-2	TRBV18	CASSPGQLFYGYTF	TGTGCCAGCTCACCGGGACAGCTTTTCTATGGCTACACCTTC
-	-	TRBJ1-4	TRBV27	CASSFSRETGNEKLFF	TGTGCCAGCAGTTTCTCTCGGGAGACGGGTAATGAAAAACTGTTTTTT
-	TRBD1	TRBJ1-6	TRBV7-2	CASSLVAGGNSPLHF	TGTGCCAGCAGCTTAGTGGCAGGGGGTAATTCACCCCTCCACTTT
once	-	TRBJ2-1	TRBV2	CASTQGSPFTLRQFF	TGTGCCAGCACTCAGGGGTCTCCATTCACTCTTAGGCAGTTCTTC
-	TRBD1	TRBJ1-1	TRBV10-3	CAISEPIDRGQNTEAFF	TGTGCCATCAGTGAGCCAATTGACAGGGGTCAGAACACTGAAGCTTTCTTT
-	TRBD1	TRBJ2-5	TRBV29-1	CSFNPGQGQETQYF	TGCAGCTTTAATCCGGGACAGGGACAAGAGACCCAGTACTTC
-	-	TRBJ2-7	TRBV6-6	CASREGADEQYF	TGTGCCAGCAGGGAGGGGGCGGACGAGCAGTACTTC